Listed below are T cell receptor beta chains from one sample, sequenced in a study of identical twins. In TCRdb, the 5' RACE reads were re-called with MiXCR into one record per CDR3 protein. The table has 1.5 million to 2 million distinct CDR3 sequences, more than 30% seen once. The sample consisted of cord blood. The receptors derive from a newborn girl in good health. CDR3s include the opening cysteine and the closing phenylalanine or tryptophan. A D gene is named only where the DNA matches it firmly. Size values are once, few and many counts, or a class for expanded clones, and some rows have none.

D gene	clone size	V gene	J gene	CDR3 DNA	CDR3 protein
.	few	TRBV5-5	TRBJ2-7	TGTGCCAGCAGCCCTCAGCTCGGGTCCTACGAGCAGTACTTC	CASSPQLGSYEQYF
TRBD1	.	TRBV25-1	TRBJ1-5	TGTGCCAGCAGTGAATGCGGCAGGGGGAGCAATCAGCCCCAGCATTTT	CASSECGRGSNQPQHF
TRBD1	.	TRBV7-9	TRBJ1-2	TGTGCCAGCGGCCCGGGACAGGGCAGCTATGGCTACACCTTC	CASGPGQGSYGYTF
TRBD2	.	TRBV6-5	TRBJ2-5	TGTGCCGGCCAAGGACCAGCGGGAGAAGAGACCCAGTACTTC	CAGQGPAGEETQYF
.	.	TRBV6-2/TRBV6-3	TRBJ2-5	TGTGCCAGCAGTTCTGGCTACGAGCAGGACTTC	CASSSGYEQDF
TRBD2	.	TRBV12-3/TRBV12-4	TRBJ2-1	TGTGCCAGCAGTTCTAGCGGGGGGCGGGGTGAGCAGTTCTTC	CASSSSGGRGEQFF
.	many	TRBV3-1	TRBJ2-7	TGTGCCAGCAGCCAAGTCTCCTACGAGCAGTACTTC	CASSQVSYEQYF
TRBD1	few	TRBV10-3	TRBJ2-4	TGTGCCATCAGTGAGCCTAGTGCAGGGGGCAAAAACATTCAGTACTTC	CAISEPSAGGKNIQYF
TRBD2	few	TRBV6-1	TRBJ2-7	TGTGCCACCGTTCTGATTCCGGGACTAGCGGGAGTTGGCGAGCAGTACTTC	CATVLIPGLAGVGEQYF
.	few	TRBV7-2	TRBJ1-1	TGTGCCAGCAGCTTAGTTGCGGTTAGAGCCACTGAAGCTTTCTTT	CASSLVAVRATEAFF
TRBD2	.	TRBV5-1	TRBJ2-5	TGCGCCAGCAGCTCGGGACTAGCGGACGAAGAGACCCAGTACTTC	CASSSGLADEETQYF
.	.	TRBV2	TRBJ2-3	TGTGCCAGCAGGGGCCGGACTGGAAGCACAGATACGCAGTATTTT	CASRGRTGSTDTQYF
.	.	TRBV5-1	TRBJ1-1	TGCGCCAGCAGCTTGACAGAACAGTTCACTGAAGCTTTCTTT	CASSLTEQFTEAFF
TRBD1	.	TRBV7-6	TRBJ2-3	TGTGCCAGCAGCTTAGCGGTACAGGGGACAGATACGCAGTATTTT	CASSLAVQGTDTQYF
TRBD2	.	TRBV5-1	TRBJ2-1	TGCGCCAGCAGCTTGCCGTACCGGGACTATAACAATGAGCAGTTCTTC	CASSLPYRDYNNEQFF
.	once	TRBV4-1	TRBJ2-3	TGCGCCAGCAGCCAAGAACCCTCTAGCACAGATACGCAGTATTTT	CASSQEPSSTDTQYF
TRBD2	many	TRBV12-3/TRBV12-4	TRBJ2-5	TGTGCCAGCAGCTCCAATCGGGGGGGAGAGACCCAGTACTTC	CASSSNRGGETQYF
.	few	TRBV2	TRBJ1-6	TGTGCCAGCACCAGAAGTTTGGGCTTGTCACCCCTCCACTTT	CASTRSLGLSPLHF
.	.	TRBV7-6	TRBJ1-3	TGTGCCAGCAGCTTGGCTCGTACTGGAAACACCATATATTTT	CASSLARTGNTIYF
.	few	TRBV4-1	TRBJ1-5	TGCGCCAGCAGCCACCCAGGGTATAGCAATCAGCCCCAGCATTTT	CASSHPGYSNQPQHF
.	few	TRBV27	TRBJ1-2	TGTGCCAGCAGTTTAAGGGCGACAGGAGATTCTAACTATGGCTACACCTTC	CASSLRATGDSNYGYTF
.	few	TRBV20-1	TRBJ1-4	TGCAGTGCTAGGAAGACCCTTAATGAAAAACTGTTTTTT	CSARKTLNEKLFF
TRBD2	.	TRBV5-1	TRBJ2-3	TGCGCCAGCAGCACAAGGACTAGCGGAGGAAAGGGGCCTACGCAGTATTTT	CASSTRTSGGKGPTQYF
.	few	TRBV28	TRBJ1-1	TGTGCCAGCATTCGGGACGGTGGCGCTGAAGCTTTCTTT	CASIRDGGAEAFF
.	.	TRBV5-1	TRBJ2-5	TGCGCCAGCAGCTCAACGGACAGCAGACCCCAAGAGACCCGGTACTTC	CASSSTDSRPQETRYF
.	.	TRBV28	TRBJ1-6	TGTGCCACCGGGGTGAGGAGTAATTCACCCCTCCACTTT	CATGVRSNSPLHF
.	few	TRBV4-1	TRBJ2-7	TGCGCCAGCAGCCAAGTCGTTGCGTTCGGCGAGCAGTACTTC	CASSQVVAFGEQYF
.	.	TRBV7-9	TRBJ2-7	TGTGCCAGCAGCCCGATTGGAGGGGGGTCCTTCCGCTACGAGCAGTACTTC	CASSPIGGGSFRYEQYF
TRBD2	few	TRBV27	TRBJ2-3	TGTGCCAGTGGACTAGGTGGAGATACGCAGTATTTT	CASGLGGDTQYF
.	.	TRBV5-1	TRBJ2-7	TGCGCCAGTAGCTTGGATCAGGGGATCTACAAGCAGTACTTC	CASSLDQGIYKQYF